This TCR beta chain was sequenced during a study of blood T cell repertoires in COVID-19. Study in general: Acute and convalescent COVID-19 specimens originated in the United States, Italy and Spain. PBMCs, B-cell-depleted T cells, or T cells provided the cDNA or gDNA that made up the material.

In the original workflow: Scientists estimated how many nucleated cells there were by amplifying reference gene primers. Assay: immunoSEQ multiplex PCR; the TCRdb copy retains only in-frame clones and omits some. That table is the source of V, J and clone size, and D and trimming were worked out from the DNA. Of some 190,000 clones detected, around four fifths appear once; the ten largest clones hold 5.1%. CDR1 is SGHRS, CDR2 YFSETQ, per germline. This CDR3 is built from 15 residues. The ends lost 0 bases at V and 6 bases at J; junction bases unmatched: 8. Sample: peripheral blood. V usage is TRBV5-1 and J usage is TRBJ2-7; 8 nucleotides agree with TRBD1. This receptor was taken from a woman aged 70 to 79 with active or convalescent COVID-19. The CDR3 here is CASSLGGQGIVEQYF. For the CDR3, the DNA is TGCGCCAGCAGCTTGGGTGGACAGGGTATCGTCGAGCAGTACTTC.